The 15 T cell receptor beta chains below come from one sample, sequenced in a study of shared clonotypes between healthy human individuals. TCRdb's table, derived via immunoSEQ multiplex PCR, lists solely in-frame clones and lacks some. The sample yields about 2.4 million clones, just over 90% seen once. The sample comprised naive CD4+ T cells sorted from blood. This sample's subset: CD45RA+ positively selected. The receptors stem from a man aged 18 to 30 in good health.

The chain's CDR3 is CASSEASGDEQYF. CDR3 DNA: TGTGCCAGCAGTGAAGCTTCGGGGGACGAGCAGTACTTC. The V gene is TRBV6-1, the J gene TRBJ2-7, with D perhaps TRBD2 (6 bases). V was shortened by 0 bases and J by 5 bases, with 8 bases between the two germline ends. This CDR3 region has 13 residues. Germline CDR1 is MNHNS and CDR2 is SASEGT.

This clone came up once. The chain joins TRBV28 to TRBJ2-1; either TRBD1 or TRBD2 may fit D (5 bases each). This CDR3 region has 11 residues. V was pared by 6 bases and J by 14 bases, with 14 bases between. Germline CDR1 reads MDHEN; CDR2 reads SYDVKM. For the CDR3, the DNA is TGTGCCAGCAGGGATGACAGCGGTGAGTTCTTC. Translating it yields CASRDDSGEFF.

The chain combines TRBV30 with TRBJ1-1; a possible D gene is TRBD1 (6 bases). Trimming took 3 bases from V and 5 from J, leaving 16 bases between them. The CDR3 is made up of 14 amino acids. CDR1 GTSNPN and CDR2 SVGIG come from the germline V gene (reference sequence). For the CDR3, the DNA is TGTGCCTGGAGCCTACAGGGTGCTAGGACTGAAGCTTTCTTT. It specifies CAWSLQGARTEAFF.

The CDR3 is CASSLRSGQGGTDTQYF. The CDR3 bases are TGCGCCAGCAGCTTGCGATCCGGGCAGGGGGGCACAGATACGCAGTATTTT. The chain uses TRBV5-1 and TRBJ2-3; TRBD1 aligns across 7 bases. Germline CDR1 reads SGHRS; CDR2 reads YFSETQ. The trim removed 1 base at V and 1 base at J, leaving 9 bases unmatched. The CDR3 contains 17 residues.

The chain joins TRBV19 to TRBJ2-7; 8 bases are shared with TRBD2. There are 15 residues in the CDR3. Germline V gene data show CDR1 as LNHDA and CDR2 as SQIVND (reference sequence). J was trimmed by 3 bases and V by 2 bases; bases with no gene match: 6. The CDR3 DNA sequence: TGTGCCAGTAGTATAACGGGACTAGAGAACTACGAGCAGTACTTC. Translating gives CASSITGLENYEQYF.

The chain has TRBV30 and TRBJ2-3, with a weak D call TRBD2 (6 bases). Trimming left V 1 base short and J 7 bases short, with 12 bases between. Germline V CDR1 and CDR2: GTSNPN, SVGIG (reference sequence). CDR3 size: 13 residues. CDR3 loop: CAWSGVAGNTQYF. The DNA of the CDR3 is TGTGCCTGGAGTGGGGTTGCGGGAAATACGCAGTATTTT.

The chain employs TRBV6-5 and TRBJ2-7; TRBD1 is a possible D gene (6 bases). Deletions cut 3 bases from V and 1 base from J, with 10 bases between. Germline CDR1 and CDR2: MNHEY and SVGAGI. This CDR3 spans 14 amino acids. The CDR3 sequence is CASSYYGQSYEQYF. In DNA form, the CDR3 reads TGTGCCAGCAGTTATTACGGACAGTCCTACGAGCAGTACTTC.

Worth noting for this clone: A junction end diverges from the germline sequence, so it may reflect a read error. The J gene is TRBJ1-6, the V gene TRBV7-7, with a tentative D call TRBD1 (5 bases). Germline V gene lookup returns CDR1 SSHAT and CDR2 FNYEAQ (reference sequence). The CDR3 contains 17 residues. CDR3 sequence reads: CASSSRRGSSYNSPLHF. DNA for the CDR3: TGTGCTAGCAGCTCCCGGCGGGGCAGCTCCTATAATTCACCCCTCCACTTT.

J is TRBJ2-7 and V is TRBV30; D possibly uses TRBD1 or TRBD2 (7 bases each). The CDR3 contains 14 residues. Looked up from germline, CDR1 is GTSNPN and CDR2 is SVGIG (reference sequence). The V gene lost 3 bases and the J gene lost 6 bases, with 18 bases spanning the gap. DNA of the CDR3: TGTGCCTGGAGCCCCAGGGGGGGGGCCTTCGAGCAGTACTTC. This encodes CAWSPRGGAFEQYF.

This chain links TRBV5-4 with TRBJ2-5, with no clear D. The CDR3 has 12 amino acids. Germline V CDR1 and CDR2: SGHNT, YYREEE (reference sequence). Deletions cut 3 bases from V and 5 bases from J, with 8 bases between. The CDR3 DNA sequence: TGTGCCAGCAGCTCTCAGGCTGAGACCCAGTACTTC. Translation: CASSSQAETQYF.

The chain uses TRBV30 and TRBJ1-1; D is uncertain. This CDR3 is built from 13 residues. Trimming removed 8 bases at V and 0 bases at J, with 13 bases between. Per germline, CDR1 GTSNPN and CDR2 SVGIG (reference sequence). CDR3 bases: TGTGCCAGGAAAGGCGGACTGAACACTGAAGCTTTCTTT. The encoded protein is CARKGGLNTEAFF.

This rearrangement joins TRBV29-1 to TRBJ1-2; TRBD1 is a possible D gene (6 bases). Germline V gene sequence: CDR1 SQVTM, CDR2 ANQGSEA. With 3 bases removed from V and 8 bases from J, the gap between germline ends came to 19 bases. The CDR3 covers 14 residues. In DNA, the CDR3 is TGCAGCGTTGAGGTCGTCACAGGGACGGGGGGCTACACCTTC. Encoded protein: CSVEVVTGTGGYTF.

The V and J genes are TRBV2 and TRBJ2-2; 8 nucleotides match TRBD1. Trimming took 7 bases from V and 7 from J; bases not matched to a gene: 5. The CDR3 contains 13 residues. The germline V gene encodes CDR1 SNHLY and CDR2 FYNNEI. CDR3 amino acids: CASTDRADGELFF. Written as DNA, the CDR3 is TGTGCCAGCACGGACAGGGCGGACGGGGAGCTGTTTTTT.

The rearrangement links TRBV5-1 to TRBJ1-1, with no clear D. From germline, CDR1 is SGHRS and CDR2 YFSETQ. The CDR3 loop spans 14 amino acids. V was cut by 4 bases and J by 0 bases, with 10 bases left in between. The CDR3 DNA follows: TGCGCCAGCAGCGGGTCTTCCGTGAACACTGAAGCTTTCTTT. Residues: CASSGSSVNTEAFF.

The chain links TRBV4-2 to TRBJ2-5; 9 nucleotides line up with TRBD1. This CDR3 region has 15 residues. The V and J ends lost 1 base and 5 bases, in that order; junction bases with no gene match: 5. The germline V gene has CDR1 LGHNA and CDR2 YNFKEQ. The CDR3, as DNA: TGTGCCAGCAGCCAAGGACAGGGGGGGCAGGAGACCCAGTACTTC. Translated: CASSQGQGGQETQYF.